The TCR beta chain described here comes from a study of blood T cell repertoires in COVID-19. Germline CDR1 SGHTA, CDR2 FQGTGA. The CDR3 covers 16 residues. J was trimmed by 1 base and V by 5 bases; bases with no gene match: 3. Repertoires were generated with immunoSEQ multiplex PCR, while TCRdb's copy carries only in-frame clones and drops some. Of 140,000 or so clones listed, roughly 89% were seen once; the top ten hold 0.95%. The specimen sequenced was peripheral blood. The TCR was taken from a woman between 50 and 59 years old with acute or convalescent COVID-19. The chain recombines TRBV7-3 with TRBJ2-5, with 14 bases lining up with TRBD2. The CDR3 DNA follows: TGTGCCAGCAGCGCCGGACTAGCGGGGGGCCAAGAGACCCAGTACTTC. Residues: CASSAGLAGGQETQYF. Full variable domain (remainder filled in from reference TRBV7-3 and TRBJ2-5): GAGVSQTPSNKVTEKGKYVELRCDPISGHTALYWYRQSLGQGPEFLIYFQGTGAADDSGLPNDRFFAVRPEGSVSTLKIQRTERGDSAVYLCASSAGLAGGQETQYFGPGTRLLVL.